Each of the 27 T cell receptor beta chains below was sequenced from the same sample in a study of T cells after yellow fever vaccination (dated by TCRdb to between 2018 and 2021). Explained via the paper, the treatment or condition label denotes: live attenuated yellow fever vaccine strain. The library was prepared using 5' RACE. The sequencer listed for this sample is Illumina HiSeq 2500. The public reads were run again by TCRdb, first through fastp at Q25 and then through MiXCR, and only productive beta chains were kept. Each entry is one CDR3 protein sequence, shown with its most common DNA and genes. Counted in this sample were a few hundred thousand distinct CDR3 sequences; around 8.1% of them appeared once. The top ten constitute 17% of the sample. The sequences come from PBMCs, collected roughly seven weeks after the first yellow fever vaccination. Receptor source: a man younger than 35 who received the YFV17D yellow fever vaccine.

This clonotype has only a few counts. The chain carries TRBV5-1 and TRBJ1-1, with D hard to call. From germline, CDR1 is SGHRS and CDR2 YFSETQ. Trimming pared 4 bases from V and 1 base from J, leaving 14 bases between. The CDR3 covers 15 residues. The CDR3 spells CASSPRTRGNTEAFF. The CDR3 nucleotides read TGCGCCAGCAGCCCGCGGACCCGAGGGAACACTGAAGCTTTCTTT.

This clonotype came up many times. This chain joins TRBV20-1 and TRBJ1-5, with 9 bases matching TRBD1. J lost 6 bases, V lost 7 bases, and 4 bases had no gene match. Germline-derived CDR1 and CDR2 are DFQATT and SNEGSKA (reference sequence). The CDR3 has 12 amino acids. CDR3 loop: CSGGQGRQPQHF. CDR3 sequence (DNA): TGCAGTGGGGGACAGGGCCGTCAGCCCCAGCATTTT.

The sample holds a few counts of this clonotype. The rearrangement uses TRBV20-1 and TRBJ2-7, with 9 bases fitting TRBD1. Germline assignment: CDR1 DFQATT and CDR2 SNEGSKA (reference sequence). The CDR3 sequence is 16 residues long. V was pared by 5 bases and J by 7 bases, with 18 bases of the junction left unmatched. CDR3 residues: CSALHGRDRDWREQYF. The CDR3 DNA sequence: TGCAGTGCTCTTCATGGAAGGGACAGGGATTGGAGAGAGCAGTACTTC.

The rearrangement uses TRBV3-1 and TRBJ2-7; D possibly corresponds to TRBD2 (7 bases). The V gene lost 4 bases and the J gene lost 2 bases, with 12 bases spanning the gap. This CDR3 contains 14 residues. Germline V gene lookup returns CDR1 LGHDT and CDR2 YNNKEL (reference sequence). The CDR3 DNA reads TGTGCCAGCAGCCCCCTGCGGGGGCCCTACGAGCAGTACTTC. This translates into CASSPLRGPYEQYF.

The chain carries TRBV4-1 and TRBJ2-1; 10 bases map to TRBD2. The CDR3 length is 19 residues. Germline CDR1 and CDR2: MGHRA and YSYEKL. V trimming: 5 bases; J trimming: 5 bases; junction bases outside the gene matches: 18. The CDR3 bases are TGCGCCAGCAGCTCGGCCGGGACGGGACGGACTAGCGGCAACAATGAGCAGTTCTTC. This gives the protein CASSSAGTGRTSGNNEQFF.

The chain employs TRBV7-2 and TRBJ2-7, with a tentative D call TRBD1 (6 bases). Trimming left V 5 bases short and J 3 bases short, with 8 bases between. The CDR3 is 12 residues long. Germline loops: CDR1 SGHTA, CDR2 FQGNSA. This CDR3 reads CASSETGYEQYF. The CDR3 DNA follows: TGTGCCAGCAGCGAGACAGGCTACGAGCAGTACTTC.

This clonotype was seen a handful of times. CDR3 in amino acids: CASSNVTSGGLSGANVLTF. The CDR3 region has the DNA TGTGCCAGCAGCAACGTGACTAGCGGGGGCCTCTCTGGGGCCAACGTCCTGACTTTC. The V gene is TRBV9, the J gene TRBJ2-6; the match to TRBD2 covers 12 bases. Per the germline V gene, CDR1 is SGDLS and CDR2 is YYNGEE. CDR3 length: 19 residues. Trimming at V came to 4 bases and at J to 0 bases, leaving 8 bases not matched to a gene.

This clonotype was counted at least ten times. The genes are TRBV12-3 or TRBV12-4 and TRBJ2-3, with D maybe TRBD1 (7 bases). The CDR3 length is 15 residues. V shed 1 base and J shed 3 bases, with 11 bases lying between them. This CDR3 is CASSLGRGRTDTQYF. CDR3 DNA sequence: TGTGCCAGCAGTTTAGGCAGGGGGAGGACAGATACGCAGTATTTT.

This clonotype was detected many times. The rearrangement uses TRBV28 and TRBJ2-1; 7 bases fit TRBD2. CDR1 and CDR2 (germline): MDHEN, SYDVKM. The trim removed 3 bases at V and 8 bases at J, leaving 7 bases unmatched. The CDR3 covers 14 residues. The CDR3: CASSLTSWGDEQFF. CDR3 DNA: TGTGCCAGCAGTTTGACTAGCTGGGGGGATGAGCAGTTCTTC.

The rearrangement uses TRBV5-4 and TRBJ2-7, with a possible D match to TRBD2 (6 bases). Germline lookup yields CDR1 SGHNT and CDR2 YYREEE (reference sequence). Trimming shortened V by 4 bases and J by 2 bases, and 13 bases separated the two germline ends. The CDR3 has 14 residues. In DNA, the CDR3 is TGTGCCAGCAGCCCAGGACTATCCCCCTACGAGCAGTACGTC. Translated: CASSPGLSPYEQYV.

This clonotype has just a few counts. This chain connects TRBV7-6 to TRBJ2-1; D may correspond to TRBD1 or TRBD2 (5 bases each). The germline V gene has CDR1 SGHVS and CDR2 FNYEAQ. The V end lost 4 bases, the J end lost 4 bases, and 17 bases lay between the germline ends. CDR3 length: 16 residues. The CDR3 DNA reads as TGTGCCAGCAGCTCCCCCTCGGGGCTCAAGTACAATGAGCAGTTCTTC. The encoded protein is CASSSPSGLKYNEQFF.

This clonotype was detected only a few times. The chain is built from TRBV5-1 and TRBJ1-5; no reliable D call. Germline V gene data show CDR1 as SGHRS and CDR2 as YFSETQ. Trimming removed 7 bases at V and 4 bases at J, with 12 bases between. This CDR3 contains 13 residues. CDR3 bases: TGCGCCAGCGCGAGTGGGGAGAATCAGCCCCAGCATTTT. Protein product: CASASGENQPQHF.

Only a few counts were recorded for this clonotype. V is TRBV27 and J is TRBJ2-3; no clear D. The V and J ends lost 3 bases and 2 bases respectively, with 9 bases between them. In germline, CDR1 is MNHEY, CDR2 SMNVEV (reference sequence). The CDR3 is 14 amino acids. In nucleotides, the CDR3 is TGTGCCAGCAGTTTCAAGTACTCCACAGATACGCAGTATTTT. It is translated as CASSFKYSTDTQYF.

The rearrangement uses TRBV12-3 or TRBV12-4 and TRBJ1-5, with D unclear. The CDR3 spans 15 residues. Trimming took 8 bases from V and 0 from J, leaving 14 bases between them. CDR3 coding DNA: TGTGCCAGCCGCTACCGGTCGGGTAGCAATCAGCCCCAGCATTTT. Translation gives CASRYRSGSNQPQHF.

The chain combines TRBV12-3 or TRBV12-4 with TRBJ2-1; 12 bases match TRBD1. This CDR3 region has 17 residues. The trim removed 5 bases at V and 6 bases at J, leaving 11 bases unmatched. This CDR3 is CASSLNPRDRGLNEQFF. The DNA of the CDR3 is TGTGCCAGCAGTCTCAATCCCCGGGACAGGGGGCTCAATGAGCAGTTCTTC.

Many counts were recorded for this clonotype. The CDR3 nucleotides read TGTGCCAGCAGCTTAAGCCTAGCGGGGGGGTACAATGAGCAGTTCTTC. Protein sequence: CASSLSLAGGYNEQFF. The chain employs TRBV11-2 and TRBJ2-1, with 12 bases identical to TRBD2. CDR3 size: 16 residues. In germline, CDR1 is SGHAT, CDR2 FQNNGV. V shed 2 bases and J 4 bases; nucleotides not matched to a gene: 3.

This clonotype appeared a few times. The J gene is TRBJ1-1, the V gene TRBV7-2; perhaps TRBD1 as D (6 bases). V was trimmed by 3 bases and J by 0 bases, leaving 8 bases between them. This CDR3 is built from 14 residues. CDR1 and CDR2 (germline): SGHTA, FQGNSA. The CDR3 here is CASSFDRMNTEAFF. CDR3 nucleotides: TGTGCCAGCAGCTTCGACAGGATGAACACTGAAGCTTTCTTT.

The chain has TRBV7-3 and TRBJ2-6; 7 positions agree with TRBD2. The CDR3 is 19 amino acids. With 1 base clipped from V and 0 bases from J, the junction kept 9 bases outside the gene matches. Germline V CDR1 and CDR2: SGHTA, FQGTGA. CDR3 nucleotides: TGTGCCAGCAGCTTAAATATGGGAGGGAGGGCCTCTGGGGCCAACGTCCTGACTTTC. This encodes CASSLNMGGRASGANVLTF. Based on the CDR3 plus reference TRBV7-3 and TRBJ2-6, the full variable domain is GAGVSQTPSNKVTEKGKYVELRCDPISGHTALYWYRQSLGQGPEFLIYFQGTGAADDSGLPNDRFFAVRPEGSVSTLKIQRTERGDSAVYLCASSLNMGGRASGANVLTFGAGSRLTVL.

A few counts support this clonotype. The V call is TRBV5-1, the J call TRBJ2-2; no firm D call. The CDR3 length is 12 residues. Germline values: CDR1 SGHRS, CDR2 YFSETQ. Trimming removed 0 bases at V and 7 bases at J, with 4 bases between. As DNA, the CDR3 is TGCGCCAGCAGCTTGGCCATCGGGGAGCTGTTTTTT. As protein: CASSLAIGELFF.

CDR3 in amino acids: CASSMLTFRDYSNQPQHF. DNA for the CDR3: TGTGCCAGTAGTATGCTGACCTTCAGGGACTATAGCAATCAGCCCCAGCATTTT. V gene TRBV19 combines with J gene TRBJ1-5; possibly TRBD1 for D (5 bases). Germline values: CDR1 LNHDA, CDR2 SQIVND (reference sequence). The CDR3 length is 18 residues. Between the trimmed V and J ends, which lost 3 bases and 0 bases, there was a span of 18 bases.

CDR3 region: CASSYLIEGGAEAFF. The CDR3 nucleotides read TGTGCCAGCAGTTACTTAATTGAGGGTGGCGCTGAAGCTTTCTTT. This chain links TRBV6-2 or TRBV6-3 with TRBJ1-1; D unresolved. The CDR3 runs 15 residues. The V gene's germline CDR1 is MNHEY and CDR2 SVGEGT. Trimming took 1 base from V and 6 from J, leaving 15 bases between them.

This clonotype was seen only a few times. The chain is built from TRBV12-3 or TRBV12-4 and TRBJ1-6; D is ambiguous. The length of the CDR3 is 13 residues. Trimming removed 7 bases from V and 7 bases from J, with 11 bases in between. The CDR3 DNA reads as TGTGCCAGCACCGGGCGAGCGAATTCACCCCTCCACTTT. Translating gives CASTGRANSPLHF.

This sequence joins TRBV7-2 and TRBJ2-5; 9 positions agree with TRBD1. The CDR3 runs to 14 residues. The germline V gene encodes CDR1 SGHTA and CDR2 FQGNSA. The trim removed 7 bases at V and 7 bases at J, leaving 10 bases unmatched. CDR3 sequence reads: CASNEGDRGTTQYF. The CDR3 DNA sequence: TGTGCCAGCAATGAGGGTGACAGGGGGACGACCCAGTACTTC.

V gene TRBV5-6 combines with J gene TRBJ2-2; perhaps TRBD1 as D (6 bases). This CDR3 contains 13 residues. CDR1 is SGHDT and CDR2 is YYEEEE in the germline V gene. V lost 1 base and J lost 6, with 7 bases in between. The CDR3 coding sequence is TGTGCCAGCAGCTTGTGGGGGCCCGGGGAGCTGTTTTTT. Translating it yields CASSLWGPGELFF.

This clonotype was seen more than once but under ten times. The V gene is TRBV29-1, the J gene TRBJ2-4; 7 bases match TRBD1. Per germline, CDR1 SQVTM and CDR2 ANQGSEA. V shed 1 base, J shed 1 base, and the junction held 19 bases outside the gene matches. This CDR3 contains 20 residues. CDR3 DNA: TGCAGCGTTGAAGGGCACGCGCGACAGGGCTCCGTGGGGGCCAAAAACATTCAGTACTTC. It specifies CSVEGHARQGSVGAKNIQYF.

The chain is built from TRBV4-3 and TRBJ2-5; 7 bases agree with TRBD1. The CDR3 is 16 residues long. V shed 2 bases and J 5 bases; nucleotides not matched to a gene: 11. Per germline, CDR1 LGHNA and CDR2 YSLEER. In DNA, the CDR3 is TGCGCCAGCAGCCAATGGGACAGTCACTCGGGGGAGACCCAGTACTTC. Protein sequence: CASSQWDSHSGETQYF.

This clonotype was found a few times. This chain links TRBV29-1 with TRBJ2-7; 9 nucleotides line up with TRBD2. Germline V lookup: CDR1 SQVTM, CDR2 ANQGSEA. Trimming removed 4 bases from V and 1 base from J; junction bases left unmatched: 2. The CDR3 length is 13 residues. CDR3 sequence (DNA): TGCAGCGTTGCTACTAGCGGGTCCTACGAGCAGTACTTC. Translated: CSVATSGSYEQYF.